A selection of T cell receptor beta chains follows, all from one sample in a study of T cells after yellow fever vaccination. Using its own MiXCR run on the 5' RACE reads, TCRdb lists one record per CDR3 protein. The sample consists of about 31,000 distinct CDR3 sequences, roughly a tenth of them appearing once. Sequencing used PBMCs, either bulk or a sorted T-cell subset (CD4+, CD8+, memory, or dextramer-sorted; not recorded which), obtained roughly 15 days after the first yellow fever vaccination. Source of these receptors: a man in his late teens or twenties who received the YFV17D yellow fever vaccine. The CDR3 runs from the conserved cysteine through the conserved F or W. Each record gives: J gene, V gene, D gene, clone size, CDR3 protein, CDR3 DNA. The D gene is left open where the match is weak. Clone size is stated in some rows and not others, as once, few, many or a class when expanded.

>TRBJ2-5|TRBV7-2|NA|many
CASSLTAYQETQYF
TGTGCCAGCAGCTTGACAGCTTACCAAGAGACCCAGTACTTC
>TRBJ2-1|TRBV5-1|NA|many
CASSLEAGLVTYNEQFF
TGCGCCAGCAGCTTGGAGGCGGGGTTAGTTACCTACAATGAGCAGTTCTTC
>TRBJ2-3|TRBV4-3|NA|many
CASSPGKGGPGDTQYF
TGCGCCAGCAGCCCGGGGAAGGGGGGGCCGGGAGATACGCAGTATTTT
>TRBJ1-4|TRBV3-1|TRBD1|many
CASSHPQDRANEKLFF
TGTGCCAGCAGCCACCCCCAGGACAGGGCTAATGAAAAACTGTTTTTT
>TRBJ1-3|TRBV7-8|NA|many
CASARRGVGNTIYF
TGTGCCAGCGCCCGGAGGGGGGTCGGAAACACCATATATTTT
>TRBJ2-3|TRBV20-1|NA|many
CSASSGSDTQYF
TGCAGTGCTAGTTCGGGCTCCGATACGCAGTATTTT
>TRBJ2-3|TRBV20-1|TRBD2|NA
CCAQIPGLAGGLNDGTQYF
TGCTGTGCTCAGATTCCGGGACTAGCGGGGGGCCTTAATGATGGTACGCAGTATTTT
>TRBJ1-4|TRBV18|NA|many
CASSRIGGASTNEKLFF
TGTGCCAGCTCGCGAATCGGGGGCGCGAGCACTAATGAAAAACTGTTTTTT
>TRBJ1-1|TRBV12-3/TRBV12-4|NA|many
CASTIKGLNTEAFF
TGTGCCAGCACTATCAAGGGGTTGAACACTGAAGCTTTCTTT
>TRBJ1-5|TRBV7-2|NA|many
CASSLDDIQPQHF
TGTGCCAGCAGCTTAGACGATATCCAACCCCAGCATTTT
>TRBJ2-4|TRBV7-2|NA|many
CASSLQGYIQYF
TGTGCCAGCAGCTTACAGGGGTACATTCAGTACTTC
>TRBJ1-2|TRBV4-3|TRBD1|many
CASSRAPQGALHYGYTF
TGCGCCAGCAGCCGAGCTCCCCAGGGGGCATTGCACTATGGCTACACCTTC
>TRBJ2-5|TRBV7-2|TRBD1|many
CASSLSRPGGETQYF
TGTGCCAGCAGCTTAAGTCGGCCAGGGGGAGAGACCCAGTACTTC
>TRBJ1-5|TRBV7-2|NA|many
CASSLYNQPQHF
TGTGCCAGCAGCTTATATAATCAGCCCCAGCATTTT
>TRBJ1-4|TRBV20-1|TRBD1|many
CSATGEWGEKLFF
TGCAGTGCCACAGGGGAATGGGGTGAAAAACTGTTTTTT
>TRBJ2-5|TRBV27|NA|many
CASSIRVRETQYF
TGTGCCAGCAGTATCAGGGTGAGGGAGACCCAGTACTTC
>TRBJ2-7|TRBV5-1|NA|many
CASSLGSLEQYF
TGCGCCAGCAGCTTGGGCTCCCTCGAGCAGTACTTC
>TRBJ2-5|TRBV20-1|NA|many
CSLRVGGAEETQYF
TGCAGTCTCCGAGTTGGGGGGGCCGAAGAGACCCAGTACTTC
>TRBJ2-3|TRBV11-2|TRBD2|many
CASSLDPLAGLTDTQYF
TGTGCCAGCAGCTTAGACCCTCTAGCGGGCCTCACAGATACGCAGTATTTT
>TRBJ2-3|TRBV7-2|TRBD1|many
CASSLDGTGVTDTQYF
TGTGCCAGCAGCTTAGATGGGACAGGGGTCACAGATACGCAGTATTTT
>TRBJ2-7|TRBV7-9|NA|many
CASSFLESSYEQYF
TGTGCCAGCAGCTTTCTAGAGAGCTCCTACGAGCAGTACTTC
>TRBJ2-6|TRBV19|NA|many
CASRVTYATFSGANVLTF
TGTGCCAGTAGGGTGACTTATGCCACCTTCTCTGGGGCCAACGTCCTGACTTTC
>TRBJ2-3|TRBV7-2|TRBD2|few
CASSFRAGNTDTQYF
TGTGCCAGCAGCTTTCGAGCGGGGAACACAGATACGCAGTATTTT
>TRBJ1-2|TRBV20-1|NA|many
CAASANGYTF
TGTGCGGCGTCTGCAAATGGCTACACCTTC
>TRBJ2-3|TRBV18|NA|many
CASSPDLTDTQYF
TGTGCCAGCTCACCAGACCTCACAGATACGCAGTATTTT